The source of this T cell receptor (beta chain) is a study of control samples from healthy donors and cancer patients. Using immunoSEQ multiplex PCR, the repertoire was profiled, and TCRdb retains in-frame clones only, with some absent. The table lists around 93,000 clones, 80% to 90% of them singletons. Between the trimmed V and J ends, which lost 2 bases and 0 bases, there was a span of 11 bases. Germline V lookup: CDR1 SGHKS, CDR2 YYEKEE (reference sequence). This CDR3 spans 15 amino acids. Sample: blood. The sequence was obtained from a man under 40 in good health. The chain uses TRBV5-5 and TRBJ1-2, with D maybe TRBD1 (5 bases). In nucleotides, the CDR3 is TGTGCCAGCAGCTTAGGGACTGCAGCTAACTATGGCTACACCTTC. The encoded protein is CASSLGTAANYGYTF.